Following are 18 T cell receptor beta chains from one sample sequenced in a study of spatial heterogeneity in lung cancer. TCRdb reanalysed the 5' RACE reads using MiXCR and keeps one entry per CDR3 protein. The repertoire consists of around 37,000 distinct CDR3 sequences, with more than 7% occurring once and the leading ten covering over 25%. Time point: sample taken at primary tumor resection. The sample consisted of PBMCs, taken at surgery. These receptors came from a female donor with early-stage non-small cell lung cancer.

This clonotype was observed at least ten times. The V and J genes are TRBV6-5 and TRBJ2-1, with TRBD2 identical over 8 bases. The CDR3 loop spans 17 amino acids. Germline CDR1 and CDR2: MNHEY and SVGAGI. With 0 bases clipped from V and 2 bases from J, the junction kept 6 bases outside the gene matches. The CDR3 nucleotides are TGTGCCAGCAGTTACTCGCCAGCGGGGGTCCCCTACAATGAGCAGTTCTTC. It codes for CASSYSPAGVPYNEQFF.

The sample holds a few counts of this clonotype. This chain joins TRBV2 and TRBJ2-3, with D possibly TRBD2 on 7 matching bases. V lost 6 bases to trimming and J lost 0 bases, with 10 bases between them. Germline V CDR1 and CDR2: SNHLY, FYNNEI. The CDR3 extends over 14 amino acids. The CDR3 reads CASRGGASTDTQYF. As DNA, the CDR3 is TGTGCCAGCAGAGGGGGGGCTAGCACAGATACGCAGTATTTT.

The CDR3 DNA sequence: TGCAGTGCTATGGTGACAGGTCGAGAAAAACTGTTTTTT. This codes for CSAMVTGREKLFF. The genes are TRBV20-1 and TRBJ1-4, with D possibly matching TRBD1 (6 bases). CDR1 and CDR2 from the germline V gene are DFQATT and SNEGSKA (reference sequence). This CDR3 has 13 amino acids. The V end was cut by 4 bases, the J end by 8 bases, with 14 bases between.

In its sample, this clonotype was seen many times. CDR3 in amino acids: CASSRAASDTQYF. As DNA, the CDR3 is TGCGCCAGCAGCCGGGCGGCCTCAGATACGCAGTATTTT. V usage is TRBV5-1 and J usage is TRBJ2-3; D gene uncertain. This CDR3 region has 13 residues. V lost 4 bases and J lost 4, with 10 bases in between. Germline loops: CDR1 SGHRS, CDR2 YFSETQ. The full variable domain, rest sourced from reference TRBV5-1 and TRBJ2-3, is KAGVTQTPRYLIKTRGQQVTLSCSPISGHRSVSWYQQTPGQGLQFLFEYFSETQRNKGNFPGRFSGRQFSNSRSEMNVSTLELGDSALYLCASSRAASDTQYFGPGTRLTVL.

This clonotype showed up many times. The CDR3 DNA reads as TGTGCCAGCAGCTTAGTTGGGACCCAGTACTTC. Translating gives CASSLVGTQYF. The chain couples TRBV7-8 to TRBJ2-5, with no clear D. V dropped 1 base and J dropped 7 bases, with 4 bases sitting between them. The V gene's germline CDR1 is SGHVS and CDR2 FQNEAQ. The CDR3 is 11 amino acids.

This clonotype was observed a handful of times. The chain joins TRBV2 to TRBJ2-1, with a weak D call TRBD2 (5 bases). Germline V gene sequence: CDR1 SNHLY, CDR2 FYNNEI. The CDR3 has 14 residues. Trimming removed 4 bases at V and 4 bases at J, with 11 bases between. CDR3 coding DNA: TGTGCCAGCAGTGGGACTCTTATTTACAATGAGCAGTTCTTC. It specifies CASSGTLIYNEQFF.

The sample holds many counts of this clonotype. The chain carries TRBV7-2 and TRBJ1-1; D might be TRBD1 (5 bases). Trimming cost V 6 bases and J 2 bases, with 10 bases left between them. The CDR3 runs 13 residues. CDR1 and CDR2 (germline): SGHTA, FQGNSA. The CDR3 nucleotides are TGTGCCAGCAGAACAGACAGAAACACTGAAGCTTTCTTT. This gives the protein CASRTDRNTEAFF. Supplemented by reference TRBV7-2 and TRBJ1-1, the full variable domain reads GAGVSQSPSNKVTEKGKDVELRCDPISGHTALYWYRQSLGQGLEFLIYFQGNSAPDKSGLPSDRFSAERTGGSVSTLTIQRTQQEDSAVYLCASRTDRNTEAFFGQGTRLTVV.

This clonotype was detected ten times or more. The J gene is TRBJ2-3, the V gene TRBV29-1, with D possibly matching TRBD1 (5 bases). The CDR3 consists of 12 residues. From germline, CDR1 is SQVTM and CDR2 ANQGSEA. The V gene lost 4 bases and the J gene lost 4 bases, with 9 bases spanning the gap. CDR3 in amino acids: CSVGAGPDTQYF. The CDR3 DNA reads as TGCAGCGTTGGGGCAGGGCCAGATACGCAGTATTTT.

This clonotype showed up just a few times. The V call is TRBV20-1, the J call TRBJ2-7; possibly TRBD1 for D (6 bases). This CDR3 has 12 residues. Trimming cost V 6 bases and J 1 base, with 10 bases left between them. CDR1 and CDR2 (germline): DFQATT, SNEGSKA (reference sequence). CDR3 DNA: TGCAGTGCCACAGGGAGTTCCTACGAGCAGTACTTC. Translating gives CSATGSSYEQYF.

In this sample, this clonotype turned up many times. This chain joins TRBV7-9 and TRBJ2-5; D is tentatively TRBD1 or TRBD2 (5 bases each). The CDR3 runs 15 residues. V dropped 0 bases and J dropped 5 bases, with 13 bases sitting between them. CDR1 is SEHNR and CDR2 is FQNEAQ in the germline V gene (reference sequence). The DNA for the CDR3 is TGTGCCAGCAGCTTAGCGTCTGGGGGTATGGAGACCCAGTACTTC. Translated, it gives CASSLASGGMETQYF.

This clonotype was counted ten times or more. The chain recombines TRBV10-3 with TRBJ2-3; D is ambiguous. The CDR3 length is 13 residues. Germline-derived CDR1 and CDR2 are ENHRY and SYGVKD. V lost 2 bases and J lost 6, with 9 bases in between. The CDR3 region is CAISEVNRDTQYF. In DNA form, the CDR3 reads TGTGCCATCAGTGAGGTGAACCGGGATACGCAGTATTTT.

This clonotype appeared many times. The rearrangement uses TRBV3-1 and TRBJ1-6; the D gene is possibly TRBD1 (5 bases). This CDR3 is built from 14 residues. Trimming pared 2 bases from V and 7 bases from J, leaving 9 bases between. Germline lookup yields CDR1 LGHDT and CDR2 YNNKEL (reference sequence). CDR3: CASSQSRGNSPLHF. The CDR3 DNA is TGTGCCAGCAGCCAATCGAGGGGAAATTCACCCCTCCACTTT.

This rearrangement joins TRBV5-5 to TRBJ2-1; D remains unclear. The CDR3 contains 16 residues. V lost 0 bases to trimming and J lost 4 bases, with 14 bases between them. CDR1 is SGHKS and CDR2 is YYEKEE in the germline V gene (reference sequence). The CDR3: CASSLARVVYYNEQFF. CDR3 in DNA: TGTGCCAGCAGCTTGGCACGGGTCGTTTATTACAATGAGCAGTTCTTC.

Ten or more counts support this clonotype. The chain couples TRBV6-1 to TRBJ1-1; tentative D call: TRBD1 (5 bases). Germline-derived CDR1 and CDR2 are MNHNS and SASEGT. CDR3 length: 15 amino acids. Trimming stripped 2 bases from V and 1 base from J, with 11 bases between. CDR3 in amino acids: CASSEWGIRNTEAFF. The DNA of the CDR3 is TGTGCCAGCAGTGAATGGGGCATACGGAACACTGAAGCTTTCTTT.

This clonotype occurred many times. The J gene is TRBJ2-1, the V gene TRBV4-1; no clear D. V was cut by 0 bases and J by 0 bases, with 9 bases left in between. This CDR3 contains 16 residues. Germline V lookup: CDR1 MGHRA, CDR2 YSYEKL. The CDR3 loop is CASSQDPFSSYNEQFF. For the CDR3, the DNA is TGCGCCAGCAGCCAAGATCCGTTTAGCTCCTACAATGAGCAGTTCTTC.

This clonotype has ten or more counts. The CDR3 here is CASSWGGDYYEQYF. CDR3 coding DNA: TGTGCCAGCAGCTGGGGCGGGGATTACTACGAGCAGTACTTC. This chain links TRBV7-2 with TRBJ2-7; TRBD2 is a possible D gene (6 bases). Germline V CDR1 and CDR2: SGHTA, FQGNSA. The CDR3 has 14 residues. V was pared by 4 bases and J by 3 bases, with 13 bases between.

The V and J genes are TRBV10-3 and TRBJ1-1, with D possibly matching TRBD1 (5 bases). The CDR3 contains 15 residues. Trimming shortened V by 5 bases and J by 4 bases, and 17 bases separated the two germline ends. Germline V gives CDR1 ENHRY, CDR2 SYGVKD. The CDR3 DNA follows: TGTGCCATCAGTAATGACAATCTTGGGGGCACTGAAGCTTTCTTT. Its protein is CAISNDNLGGTEAFF.

This clonotype was detected only a few times. This chain links TRBV12-3 or TRBV12-4 with TRBJ2-5; 8 bases are a match to TRBD2. The CDR3 is made up of 16 amino acids. Losses at the gene ends were 2 bases for V and 4 bases for J; bases not matched to a gene: 9. The CDR3 region has the DNA TGTGCCAGCAGTTTATATTGGGCGGGGGGCTTAGAGACCCAGTACTTC. This encodes CASSLYWAGGLETQYF.